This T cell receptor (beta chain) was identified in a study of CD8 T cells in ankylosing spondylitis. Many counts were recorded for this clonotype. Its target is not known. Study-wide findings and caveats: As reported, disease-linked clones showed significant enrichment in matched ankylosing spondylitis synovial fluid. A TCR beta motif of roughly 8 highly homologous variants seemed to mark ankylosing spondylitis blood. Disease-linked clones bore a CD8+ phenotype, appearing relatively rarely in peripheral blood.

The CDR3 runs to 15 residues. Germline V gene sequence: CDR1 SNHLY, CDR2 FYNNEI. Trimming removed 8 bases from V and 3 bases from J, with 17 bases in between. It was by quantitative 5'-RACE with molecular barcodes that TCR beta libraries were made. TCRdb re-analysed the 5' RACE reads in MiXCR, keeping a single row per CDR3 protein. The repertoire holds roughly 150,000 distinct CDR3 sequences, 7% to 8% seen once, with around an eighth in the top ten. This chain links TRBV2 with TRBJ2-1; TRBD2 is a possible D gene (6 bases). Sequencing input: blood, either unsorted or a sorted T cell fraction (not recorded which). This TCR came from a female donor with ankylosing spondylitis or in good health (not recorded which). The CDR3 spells CASLRDLQFYNEQFF. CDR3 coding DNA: TGTGCCAGCCTCCGGGACTTACAATTCTACAATGAGCAGTTCTTC.